The 30 T cell receptor beta chains reported below all come from one sample, sequenced in a study of blood T cell repertoires in COVID-19. Only in-frame clones appear in the TCRdb table, and some are missing; sequencing was by immunoSEQ multiplex PCR. This sample has 150,000 to 170,000 clones, with 85% found just once. Sequencing input: peripheral blood. The source is a woman aged 55-70 years with COVID-19, enrolled during active disease.

The chain combines TRBV5-1 with TRBJ1-5; D unclear. Looked up from germline, CDR1 is SGHRS and CDR2 is YFSETQ. The germline V and J ends were trimmed by 4 bases and 6 bases, with 17 bases remaining between them. The CDR3 is 15 amino acids. CDR3 in amino acids: CASSLDSPVGQPQHF. The CDR3 DNA reads TGCGCCAGCAGCCTAGACTCCCCAGTAGGTCAGCCCCAGCATTTT.

The V and J genes are TRBV7-2 and TRBJ2-1; D is unclear. There are 16 residues in the CDR3. CDR1 SGHTA and CDR2 FQGNSA come from the germline V gene. V was trimmed by 3 bases and J by 7 bases, leaving 19 bases between them. CDR3 protein: CASSLVGVRSMNEQFF. In DNA, the CDR3 is TGTGCCAGCAGCTTGGTGGGTGTGCGGAGTATGAATGAGCAGTTCTTC.

The V call is TRBV3-1 (or the pseudogene TRBV3-2), the J call TRBJ2-1; 8 bases are a match to TRBD2. This CDR3 has 17 residues. V was clipped by 0 bases and J by 2 bases; unmatched bases: 6. Germline assignment: CDR1 LGHDT and CDR2 YNNKEL (reference sequence). This CDR3 reads CASSQDWLAGTYNEQFF. CDR3 nucleotide sequence: TGTGCCAGCAGCCAAGATTGGTTAGCGGGGACCTACAATGAGCAGTTCTTC.

V is TRBV2 and J is TRBJ1-2, with no clear D. Germline values: CDR1 SNHLY, CDR2 FYNNEI. Trimming removed 3 bases at V and 2 bases at J, with 13 bases between. There are 15 residues in the CDR3. CDR3 region: CASSELQKTNYGYTF. CDR3 DNA sequence: TGTGCCAGCAGTGAGTTACAGAAGACAAACTATGGCTACACCTTC.

CDR3 sequence (DNA): TGTGCCAGCAGTGAAGCGTTAAAAACTGAAGCTTTCTTT. Protein sequence: CASSEALKTEAFF. The V and J genes are TRBV6-1 and TRBJ1-1, with D unresolved. Trimming stripped 0 bases from V and 5 bases from J, with 7 bases between. The CDR3 length is 13 residues. CDR1 MNHNS and CDR2 SASEGT come from the germline V gene.

The chain recombines TRBV25-1 with TRBJ2-2, with 7 bases identical to TRBD1. The germline V gene has CDR1 MGHDK and CDR2 SYGVNS. V gave up 4 bases and J gave up 6 bases; unmatched junction bases: 5. The CDR3 covers 14 residues. The CDR3: CASSVSTGPGELFF. The CDR3 nucleotides read TGTGCCAGCAGTGTCTCGACAGGGCCCGGGGAGCTGTTTTTT.

This chain uses TRBV11-2 with TRBJ1-4; D remains ambiguous. Germline V gives CDR1 SGHAT, CDR2 FQNNGV. The CDR3 length is 15 residues. Trimming removed 4 bases at V and 2 bases at J, with 11 bases between. This CDR3 is CASSSRDATNEKLFF. The CDR3 DNA is TGTGCCAGCAGCTCGCGGGATGCCACTAATGAAAAACTGTTTTTT.

V usage is TRBV18 and J usage is TRBJ1-2; a possible D gene is TRBD1 (6 bases). V was shortened by 3 bases and J by 7 bases, with 12 bases between the two germline ends. The germline CDR1 and CDR2 sequences are KGHSH and LQKENI. CDR3 size: 13 residues. CDR3 coding DNA: TGTGCCAGCTCACCCAGACAGGATTCTGGCTACACCTTC. Translation gives CASSPRQDSGYTF.

This chain connects TRBV28 to TRBJ1-2; D is undetermined. Trimming took off 9 bases at V and 0 bases at J, with 11 bases between the two ends. The CDR3 totals 13 residues. Germline V gives CDR1 MDHEN, CDR2 SYDVKM. The CDR3: CASNKRPNYGYTF. CDR3 DNA: TGTGCCAGTAATAAGCGTCCTAACTATGGCTACACCTTC.

V usage is TRBV10-1 and J usage is TRBJ1-5; 7 positions match TRBD1. V gave up 6 bases and J gave up 5 bases; unmatched junction bases: 4. The length of the CDR3 is 13 residues. In germline, CDR1 is WNHNN, CDR2 SYGVQD (reference sequence). The CDR3: CASSVDRDQPQHF. In DNA, the CDR3 is TGCGCCAGCAGCGTAGACAGGGATCAGCCCCAGCATTTT.

This chain joins TRBV20-1 and TRBJ2-1; D may be TRBD2 (6 bases). This CDR3 comprises 14 residues. Germline V gene sequence: CDR1 DFQATT, CDR2 SNEGSKA (reference sequence). Deletions cut 3 bases from V and 4 bases from J, with 13 bases between. CDR3: CSASGSGVYNEQFF. CDR3 DNA sequence: TGCAGTGCTAGTGGGTCGGGGGTATACAATGAGCAGTTCTTC.

This clone was observed a handful of times. The chain has TRBV3-1 (or the pseudogene TRBV3-2) and TRBJ1-2, with 8 bases fitting TRBD1. V dropped 4 bases and J dropped 2; count of bases not matched to a gene: 9. Germline V gene sequence: CDR1 LGHDT, CDR2 YNNKEL (reference sequence). The length of the CDR3 is 16 residues. CDR3 sequence reads: CASSRTGQGENYGYTF. The CDR3 region has the DNA TGTGCCAGCAGCCGAACCGGACAGGGAGAAAACTATGGCTACACCTTC.

Regarding this clone: The junction departs from the called germline gene at one end, perhaps through a read error. The V and J genes are TRBV7-7 and TRBJ2-3; 7 nucleotides match TRBD2. The germline gives CDR1 SSHAT, CDR2 FNYEAQ (reference sequence). The CDR3 runs 18 residues. The CDR3 DNA reads as TGTGCTAGCAGCTTAGCGGCTAGCGGCCTTCCCTTCACAGATACGCAGTATTTT. Protein sequence: CASSLAASGLPFTDTQYF.

The chain employs TRBV9 and TRBJ2-1; D is perhaps TRBD2 (6 bases). This CDR3 is 15 amino acids long. Germline lookup yields CDR1 SGDLS and CDR2 YYNGEE. Trimming removed 4 bases at V and 2 bases at J, with 13 bases between. The CDR3 spells CASSPRDSTYNEQFF. The CDR3, as DNA: TGTGCCAGCAGCCCGCGGGACTCAACCTACAATGAGCAGTTCTTC. Together with reference TRBV9 and TRBJ2-1, the CDR3 gives the full variable domain: DSGVTQTPKHLITATGQRVTLRCSPRSGDLSVYWYQQSLDQGLQFLIQYYNGEERAKGNILERFSAQQFPDLHSELNLSSLELGDSALYFCASSPRDSTYNEQFFGPGTRLTVL.

The chain employs TRBV27 and TRBJ1-3; TRBD1 might be the D (6 bases). The V gene's germline CDR1 is MNHEY and CDR2 SMNVEV (reference sequence). V was trimmed by 6 bases and J by 2 bases, leaving 8 bases between them. This CDR3 is built from 13 residues. The CDR3 DNA follows: TGTGCCAGCAGCAACAGGGCTGGAAACACCATATATTTT. It encodes CASSNRAGNTIYF.

The rearrangement joins TRBV19 to TRBJ2-5; 9 bases line up with TRBD2. The trim removed 1 base at V and 2 bases at J, leaving 5 bases unmatched. The CDR3 totals 16 residues. CDR1 is LNHDA, CDR2 SQIVND, per germline (reference sequence). The CDR3 DNA is TGTGCCAGTAGTATAGTTGCGGGAGGGTTGCAAGAGACCCAGTACTTC. Translated, it gives CASSIVAGGLQETQYF.

This chain connects TRBV30 to TRBJ2-7; TRBD2 matches 7 bases. The CDR3 covers 14 residues. CDR1 and CDR2 from the germline V gene are GTSNPN and SVGIG (reference sequence). The V and J ends lost 0 bases and 2 bases, in that order; junction bases with no gene match: 4. The CDR3 DNA reads as TGTGCCTGGAGTGTGGGAGGGGTAACCTACGAGCAGTACGTC. It is translated as CAWSVGGVTYEQYV.

V usage is TRBV5-1 and J usage is TRBJ2-3; 16 bases agree with TRBD2. Germline V gene lookup returns CDR1 SGHRS and CDR2 YFSETQ. V gave up 4 bases and J gave up 1 base; unmatched junction bases: 3. CDR3 length equals 17 residues. The CDR3 loop reads CASSPGTSGRGTDTQYF. The DNA for the CDR3 is TGCGCCAGCAGCCCGGGGACTAGCGGGAGGGGCACAGATACGCAGTATTTT.

The chain combines TRBV18 with TRBJ2-4, with TRBD2 identical over 8 bases. After removal of 3 bases from V and 3 bases from J, the junction contained 4 bases not matched to a gene. This CDR3 has 15 amino acids. Germline CDR1 KGHSH, CDR2 LQKENI. CDR3 nucleotide sequence: TGTGCCAGCTCACCTCGGGAGGGCGGCAAAAACATTCAGTACTTC. This codes for CASSPREGGKNIQYF. The complete variable domain, with remaining parts taken from reference TRBV18 and TRBJ2-4, reads NAGVMQNPRHLVRRRGQEARLRCSPMKGHSHVYWYRQLPEEGLKFMVYLQKENIIDESGMPKERFSAEFPKEGPSILRIQQVVRGDSAAYFCASSPREGGKNIQYFGAGTRLSVL.

The V gene is TRBV12-3 or TRBV12-4, the J gene TRBJ2-1; 8 bases map to TRBD1. V lost 5 bases, J lost 10 bases, and 7 bases stayed unmatched. CDR3 length: 13 residues. The CDR3 bases are TGTGCCAGCAGTAATACCGACAGGGGCGAGCAGTTCTTC. Its protein is CASSNTDRGEQFF.

Notes on this clone: One junction end does not reproduce the germline sequence, and a read error may be involved. The J gene is TRBJ1-5, the V gene TRBV7-2, with TRBD1 identical over 8 bases. The germline gives CDR1 SGHTA, CDR2 FQGNSA. The CDR3 loop spans 14 amino acids. CDR3 coding DNA: TGTGCCAGCAGCTTGGGGACAGGCAATCTGCCCCAGCATTTT. Its protein product is CASSLGTGNLPQHF.

Only one count was recorded for this clone. The chain has TRBV18 and TRBJ2-3, with D maybe TRBD1 (6 bases). The CDR3 sequence is 15 residues long. Trimming removed 0 bases from V and 6 bases from J, with 13 bases in between. CDR1 KGHSH and CDR2 LQKENI come from the germline V gene. CDR3 protein: CASSPPIGGWDTQYF. DNA of the CDR3: TGTGCCAGCTCACCACCGATAGGGGGATGGGATACGCAGTATTTT. The whole variable domain, filled in from reference TRBV18 and TRBJ2-3, reads NAGVMQNPRHLVRRRGQEARLRCSPMKGHSHVYWYRQLPEEGLKFMVYLQKENIIDESGMPKERFSAEFPKEGPSILRIQQVVRGDSAAYFCASSPPIGGWDTQYFGPGTRLTVL.

The V gene is TRBV7-2, the J gene TRBJ1-3; D unclear. V dropped 8 bases and J dropped 2 bases, with 10 bases sitting between them. Germline V gene sequence: CDR1 SGHTA, CDR2 FQGNSA. This CDR3 contains 13 residues. The DNA for the CDR3 is TGTGCCAGCTCCGGGTTGGCTGGAAACACCATATATTTT. Translated, it gives CASSGLAGNTIYF.

The chain joins TRBV21-1 to TRBJ2-3; no DNA check was done on the table's D call, TRBD2. TRBV21-1 is a pseudogene segment. This CDR3 is built from 17 residues. CDR3 nucleotide sequence: TGTGCCAGCAGCAAAGTCGAGGCTAGTCTGTTATCAGATACGCAGTATTTT. Translation: CASSKVEASLLSDTQYF.

This clone was counted a few times. The chain links TRBV5-5 to TRBJ1-4; D not certain. The V gene's germline CDR1 is SGHKS and CDR2 YYEKEE (reference sequence). CDR3 size: 15 residues. The ends were cut back, 0 bases at V and 0 bases at J, with 6 bases in the middle. The CDR3 sequence: CASSLVAATNEKLFF. The DNA for the CDR3 is TGTGCCAGCAGCTTGGTGGCAGCAACTAATGAAAAACTGTTTTTT.

The V gene is TRBV29-1, the J gene TRBJ2-1; D may be TRBD1 (6 bases). Trimming removed 3 bases from V and 7 bases from J, with 10 bases in between. Germline assignment: CDR1 SQVTM and CDR2 ANQGSEA. The CDR3 loop spans 12 amino acids. The CDR3 sequence is CSVDQGWNEQFF. For the CDR3, the DNA is TGCAGCGTTGATCAGGGGTGGAATGAGCAGTTCTTC.

The genes are TRBV15 and TRBJ1-2; 10 bases align to TRBD1. The V gene end was trimmed by 2 bases and the J gene end by 5 bases; junction bases not matched to a gene: 5. Germline V gene lookup returns CDR1 LNHNV and CDR2 YYDKDF (reference sequence). There are 15 residues in the CDR3. This CDR3 is CATSRRRQGAYGYTF. The CDR3 coding sequence is TGTGCCACCAGCAGACGCCGACAGGGGGCTTATGGCTACACCTTC. Looking up the rest from reference TRBV15 and TRBJ1-2 gives the full variable domain: DAMVIQNPRYQVTQFGKPVTLSCSQTLNHNVMYWYQQKSSQAPKLLFHYYDKDFNNEADTPDNFQSRRPNTSFCFLDIRSPGLGDTAMYLCATSRRRQGAYGYTFGSGTRLTVV.

The chain combines TRBV30 with TRBJ1-5; no definite D call. The germline V and J ends were trimmed by 5 bases and 1 base, with 9 bases remaining between them. CDR1 GTSNPN and CDR2 SVGIG come from the germline V gene (reference sequence). CDR3 length equals 13 residues. CDR3 region: CAWGPGSNQPQHF. The CDR3 coding sequence is TGTGCCTGGGGGCCGGGGAGCAATCAGCCCCAGCATTTT.

This CDR3 reads CASSYRLYNQPQHF. CDR3 bases: TGTGCCAGCAGTTACCGACTTTACAATCAGCCCCAGCATTTT. The chain combines TRBV6-6 with TRBJ1-5; D uncertain. Germline lookup yields CDR1 MNHNY and CDR2 SVGAGI (reference sequence). The germline V and J ends were trimmed by 2 bases and 3 bases, with 8 bases remaining between them. The CDR3 has 14 amino acids.

The CDR3 coding sequence is TGTGCCAGCAGTGGTACAGGGTCCTACGAGCAGTACTTC. Amino acid sequence: CASSGTGSYEQYF. The chain recombines TRBV25-1 with TRBJ2-7; weak D call: TRBD1 (6 bases). V lost 4 bases and J 1 base, leaving 8 bases between the germline ends. The CDR3 has 13 residues. CDR1 MGHDK and CDR2 SYGVNS come from the germline V gene.